This TCR beta chain emerged from a study of human T cells and chemical hapten exposure. On the study more broadly: Small pooled library volume differences mainly caused per-sample TCR yield variation.

CDR1 and CDR2 (germline): MNHNS, SASEGT. This CDR3 is built from 12 residues. Trimming cost V 6 bases and J 7 bases; bases outside gene matches: 6. Time point indicated: healthy volunteer bleed at 6 weeks. Total RNA extraction was carried out from unfractionated whole blood. About this clonotype itself: As yet, its antigen is unknown.

Individual cDNA molecules in this library carried unique molecular identifiers. Study processing details: Sample-level TCR yields exhibited a median of approximately 88,000, with a range of roughly 23,224 to 700,000. TCRdb independently ran MiXCR on the RACE reads; one entry per CDR3 protein. The V and J calls shown here were made by TCRdb, not taken from the authors' results. Of about 34,000 distinct CDR3 sequences listed, less than 6% are singletons. Regarding the study as a whole: Among TCRs, those above 1 in 1000 frequency were unaffected by DPC sensitization.

The sequenced sample was whole blood. The V and J genes are TRBV6-1 and TRBJ2-7, with 7 bases identical to TRBD2. The TCR comes from a human donor in good health. Some clones in this sample may be carry-over from other donors' samples. Here the CDR3 reads CASRTPGGEQYF. Here the CDR3 DNA reads TGTGCCAGCAGGACCCCGGGGGGTGAGCAGTACTTC.